This T cell receptor (beta chain) emerged from a study of response to subunit inactivated influenza vaccine. General study results and limits: The study's authors posited that every seasonal influenza vaccination enlists few new T cells.

CDR3 size: 15 residues. Germline V CDR1 and CDR2: SGDLS, YYNGEE. V gave up 0 bases and J gave up 5 bases; unmatched junction bases: 5. Each CDR3 protein is one row after TCRdb ran MiXCR on the RT-PCR reads. The sample contains 500,000 or so distinct CDR3 sequences, roughly 9.7% of which appear only once. This clonotype showed up just a few times. Its antigen is currently unknown. The source is a man over 45 who received an inactivated influenza vaccine. V and J are TRBV9 and TRBJ2-5; TRBD2 aligns across 9 bases. This specimen was PBMCs from blood, taken 45 days after vaccination. CDR3 region: CASSVAFGLAETQYF. As DNA, the CDR3 is TGTGCCAGCAGCGTAGCTTTTGGACTAGCGGAGACCCAGTACTTC.